This T cell receptor (beta chain) was recovered during a study of blood T cell repertoires in COVID-19. Overall study context: Specimens from acute and convalescent COVID-19 originated in the United States, Italy and Spain. The analysed material was cDNA or gDNA that came from T cells, B-cell-depleted T cells, or PBMCs.

V lost 0 bases and J lost 8, with 5 bases in between. Germline CDR1 and CDR2: ENHRY and SYGVKD. The CDR3 contains 12 residues. Per the original methods: Nucleated cell number was recorded as an estimate derived from reference gene primer amplification. Produced via immunoSEQ multiplex PCR; TCRdb's table is partial and in-frame only. D and trimming come from the DNA, and the V and J calls and clone size come from that table. The table includes 90,000 to 130,000 clones, 70% to 90% detected once. The receptor was derived from a human donor in a cohort sampled during active COVID-19. The V gene is TRBV10-3, the J gene TRBJ2-1; possibly TRBD2 for D (5 bases). Sequenced: peripheral blood. The CDR3 protein is CAISESRDEQFF. The CDR3 DNA follows: TGTGCCATCAGTGAGTCGAGGGATGAGCAGTTCTTC.